This entry lists 2 T cell receptor beta chains sequenced from one sample in a study of blood T cell repertoires in COVID-19. Method: immunoSEQ multiplex PCR; TCRdb's copy keeps in-frame clones and lacks some. The sample has roughly 120,000 clones, roughly 90% seen once; the top ten hold under 4.5%. The sequenced material came from peripheral blood. These receptors were taken from a man aged 50 to 60 with active COVID-19.

J is TRBJ1-3 and V is TRBV4-2, with D perhaps TRBD1 (6 bases). The CDR3 contains 16 residues. Per germline, CDR1 LGHNA and CDR2 YNFKEQ. The V and J ends lost 5 bases and 0 bases respectively, with 14 bases between them. The CDR3 loop reads CASSFRQASSGNTIYF. In DNA form, the CDR3 reads TGTGCCAGCAGCTTCCGACAGGCTAGCTCTGGAAACACCATATATTTT.

V and J are TRBV6-5 and TRBJ2-7; D is undetermined. This CDR3 comprises 12 residues. The germline gives CDR1 MNHEY, CDR2 SVGAGI. V lost 6 bases to trimming and J lost 3 bases, with 9 bases between them. DNA of the CDR3: TGTGCCAGCAGCTTAGATATCTACGAGCAGTACGTC. Translating gives CASSLDIYEQYV.